These 20 T cell receptor beta chains were sequenced from one sample in a study of neoadjuvant anti-PD-1 for oral cavity cancer. Here immunoSEQ multiplex PCR was the method, and the copy in TCRdb shows in-frame clones only, minus some. This table has roughly 68,000 clones, roughly nine tenths appearing once. The time point: after neoadjuvant nivolumab, at surgical resection. The sample here was PBMCs, taken after nivolumab (anti-PD-1) treatment. The receptors were sampled from a person aged 40 to 85 with oral cavity squamous cell carcinoma.

The J gene is TRBJ2-3, the V gene TRBV20-1; D is ambiguous. The V gene's germline CDR1 is DFQATT and CDR2 SNEGSKA (reference sequence). V was cut by 6 bases and J by 5 bases, with 9 bases left in between. CDR3 length: 11 residues. CDR3 in DNA: TGCAGTGCCCCGTGGGGAGATACGCAGTATTTT. Protein: CSAPWGDTQYF.

The genes are TRBV7-3 and TRBJ1-1, with D perhaps matching TRBD1 (5 bases). The V end lost 8 bases, the J end lost 0 bases, and 10 bases lay between the germline ends. Germline values: CDR1 SGHTA, CDR2 FQGTGA. The CDR3 length is 13 residues. CDR3 nucleotides: TGTGCCAGCGCAGGGTATATGAACACTGAAGCTTTCTTT. Its protein is CASAGYMNTEAFF.

The gene calls are TRBV11-2 and TRBJ2-1, with 8 bases identical to TRBD2. Germline CDR1 reads SGHAT; CDR2 reads FQNNGV. The V segment lost 5 bases and the J segment 5 bases; nucleotides outside the gene matches: 11. The CDR3 totals 16 residues. CDR3 DNA sequence: TGTGCCAGCAGCCCCCTAGCGGGCTCAAAACACAATGAGCAGTTCTTC. Translating gives CASSPLAGSKHNEQFF.

The chain joins TRBV4-1 to TRBJ1-2; D unclear. Germline loops: CDR1 MGHRA, CDR2 YSYEKL. Trimming cost V 1 base and J 4 bases, with 10 bases left between them. The CDR3 sequence is 14 residues long. CDR3 residues: CASSQALGAYGYTF. DNA of the CDR3: TGCGCCAGCAGCCAAGCCCTGGGAGCCTATGGCTACACCTTC.

The chain links TRBV18 to TRBJ2-3; either TRBD1 or TRBD2 may fit D (5 bases each). The V gene lost 5 bases and the J gene lost 11 bases, with 17 bases spanning the gap. The CDR3 extends over 13 amino acids. Germline assignment: CDR1 KGHSH and CDR2 LQKENI. CDR3 DNA: TGTGCCAGCTCAGGGGACGGCCAAAAAAGGCAGTATTTT. Translating gives CASSGDGQKRQYF.

CDR3 sequence (DNA): TGTGCCAGCAGTGATAACAGAGCATCGATGGGGAACACTGAAGCTTTCTTT. Translating gives CASSDNRASMGNTEAFF. The rearrangement uses TRBV2 and TRBJ1-1; D gene unclear. CDR1 and CDR2 from the germline V gene are SNHLY and FYNNEI. Trimming shortened V by 3 bases and J by 1 base, and 18 bases separated the two germline ends. The CDR3 spans 17 residues.

The chain uses TRBV28 and TRBJ2-7; 8 bases are shared with TRBD2. V trimming: 5 bases; J trimming: 1 base; junction bases outside the gene matches: 7. Germline V gives CDR1 MDHEN, CDR2 SYDVKM. This CDR3 has 15 residues. CDR3 nucleotide sequence: TGTGCCAGCAGTAGCCGCGGGGGGCGATCCTACGAGCAGTACTTC. Protein sequence: CASSSRGGRSYEQYF.

This clone has only one observation. The V gene is TRBV6-5, the J gene TRBJ2-1; D assignment may be TRBD1 or TRBD2 (5 bases each). In germline, CDR1 is MNHEY, CDR2 SVGAGI. Deletions cut 4 bases from V and 10 bases from J, with 20 bases between. This CDR3 has 15 residues. CDR3 DNA: TGTGCCAGCAGTTCGACCGCCGGGACCCTGGGGGAGCAGTTCTTC. This codes for CASSSTAGTLGEQFF.

The chain is built from TRBV28 and TRBJ2-1, with D possibly matching TRBD1 (6 bases). Germline V gives CDR1 MDHEN, CDR2 SYDVKM. Trimming removed 3 bases from V and 6 bases from J, with 18 bases in between. CDR3 size: 16 residues. CDR3 protein: CASSLGDRRRINEQFF. CDR3 bases: TGTGCCAGCAGTTTGGGAGACAGGCGTCGGATCAATGAGCAGTTCTTC.

The V call is TRBV5-8, the J call TRBJ2-5, with D maybe TRBD1 (7 bases). Looked up from germline, CDR1 is SGHTS and CDR2 is YDEGEE. V shed 3 bases and J shed 1 base, with 16 bases lying between them. The CDR3 is 16 amino acids. The CDR3 coding sequence is TGTGCCAGCAGCTGGGGGGACAGCTCCTTCCAAGAGACCCAGTACTTC. This translates into CASSWGDSSFQETQYF.

This sequence joins TRBV6-1 and TRBJ2-5; D possibly corresponds to TRBD2 (6 bases). Trimming pared 7 bases from V and 0 bases from J, leaving 15 bases between. Germline lookup yields CDR1 MNHNS and CDR2 SASEGT. The CDR3 sequence is 15 residues long. CDR3 region: CASNIRGWDQETQYF. CDR3 nucleotide sequence: TGTGCCAGCAATATTCGGGGGTGGGACCAAGAGACCCAGTACTTC.

This chain joins TRBV2 and TRBJ1-1, with D possibly TRBD1 on 5 matching bases. Trimming pared 6 bases from V and 1 base from J, leaving 15 bases between. The CDR3 has 15 residues. Germline CDR1 SNHLY, CDR2 FYNNEI. This CDR3 reads CASRVRDVPNTEAFF. The CDR3 DNA reads TGTGCCAGCAGGGTCCGGGACGTCCCGAACACTGAAGCTTTCTTT. The variable domain in full, with the rest retrieved from reference TRBV2 and TRBJ1-1, is EPEVTQTPSHQVTQMGQEVILRCVPISNHLYFYWYRQILGQKVEFLVSFYNNEISEKSEIFDDQFSVERPDGSNFTLKIRSTKLEDSAMYFCASRVRDVPNTEAFFGQGTRLTVV.

About this clone itself: The junction shows a germline mismatch at one end, possibly a read error. The chain employs TRBV2 and TRBJ2-7; D is undetermined. The germline CDR1 and CDR2 sequences are SNHLY and FYNNEI. The length of the CDR3 is 13 residues. CDR3 amino acids: CASSEVRSGPLLF. CDR3 DNA sequence: TGTGCCAGCAGTGAAGTCAGGAGTGGTCCCTTGCTCTTC.

This chain connects TRBV11-2 to TRBJ2-5; no definite D call. The CDR3 contains 10 residues. V was shortened by 4 bases and J by 5 bases, with 2 bases between the two germline ends. Germline-derived CDR1 and CDR2 are SGHAT and FQNNGV. The CDR3 protein is CASSSETQYF. The DNA for the CDR3 is TGTGCCAGCAGCTCGGAGACCCAGTACTTC. Using reference TRBV11-2 and TRBJ2-5 for the parts outside the CDR3, the full variable domain is EAGVAQSPRYKIIEKRQSVAFWCNPISGHATLYWYQQILGQGPKLLIQFQNNGVVDDSQLPKDRFSAERLKGVDSTLKIQPAKLEDSAVYLCASSSETQYFGPGTRLLVL.

This clone was detected a few times. The chain recombines TRBV14 with TRBJ1-4, with D tentatively TRBD1 (6 bases). The V end was cut by 4 bases, the J end by 8 bases, with 14 bases between. Germline CDR1 and CDR2: SGHDN and FVKESK. The CDR3 runs to 14 residues. The CDR3 DNA reads TGTGCCAGCAGCCGAGGGGGGTGGAAAGAAAAACTGTTTTTT. Translated, it gives CASSRGGWKEKLFF.

This clone came up once. This sequence joins TRBV9 and TRBJ1-6, with 7 bases that match TRBD1. Trimming cost V 3 bases and J 7 bases; bases outside gene matches: 7. The germline gives CDR1 SGDLS, CDR2 YYNGEE. The CDR3 consists of 15 residues. Here the CDR3 reads CASSEGAGWNSPLHF. Here the CDR3 DNA reads TGTGCCAGCAGCGAGGGGGCAGGGTGGAATTCACCCCTCCACTTT.

The chain combines TRBV5-5 with TRBJ1-2, with 8 positions matching TRBD1. The CDR3 spans 13 residues. Germline V gene sequence: CDR1 SGHKS, CDR2 YYEKEE (reference sequence). With 3 bases clipped from V and 4 bases from J, the junction kept 2 bases outside the gene matches. The CDR3 coding sequence is TGTGCCAGCAGCTGGGACAGGACCTATGGCTACACCTTC. As protein: CASSWDRTYGYTF.

The CDR3 protein is CASSSRWGATTEAFF. In DNA form, the CDR3 reads TGTGCCAGCAGCTCCCGCTGGGGGGCTACCACTGAAGCTTTCTTT. The chain uses TRBV5-4 and TRBJ1-1, with D possibly TRBD1 on 6 matching bases. Germline V gene data show CDR1 as SGHNT and CDR2 as YYREEE (reference sequence). Trimming removed 3 bases from V and 4 bases from J, with 16 bases in between. This CDR3 comprises 15 residues.

The V and J genes are TRBV7-6 and TRBJ2-7; 7 bases match TRBD2. With 5 bases clipped from V and 3 bases from J, the junction kept 7 bases outside the gene matches. Looked up from germline, CDR1 is SGHVS and CDR2 is FNYEAQ. The length of the CDR3 is 14 residues. The chain's CDR3 is CASSSAGVGYEQYF. CDR3 sequence (DNA): TGTGCCAGCAGCAGCGCGGGGGTCGGCTACGAGCAGTACTTC.

The chain has TRBV6-5 and TRBJ1-2; no definite D call. CDR1 and CDR2 (germline): MNHEY, SVGAGI. CDR3 length equals 15 residues. V was cut by 4 bases and J by 5 bases, with 17 bases left in between. In DNA form, the CDR3 reads TGTGCCAGCAGTTTAAACCCCCTCGACCCGTATGGCTACACCTTC. Protein product: CASSLNPLDPYGYTF.